These 23 T cell receptor beta chains were all obtained from the same sample, sequenced in a study of long-term antiretroviral therapy in people with HIV (dated by TCRdb to the early 2020s). The immunoSEQ hsTCRB v3.0 assay was used at survey level resolution to sequence the TRB variable region. The table was pulled from immuneACCESS by TCRdb, which kept in-frame rearrangements only. Such tables lose some clones; where checked, under half of the loss comes from unresolved V genes, and the rest has no known cause. The table for this sample lists about 30,000 clones; roughly 96% of them were counted only once. 7.5% to 9% of the sample rests with the top ten. Sequencing was performed on unsorted PBMCs, taken approximately 6.3 years after starting antiretroviral therapy. These receptors originate from a man aged 25 to 45 with HIV.

The chain couples TRBV6-1 to TRBJ2-5; D remains unclear. This CDR3 spans 11 amino acids. The germline CDR1 and CDR2 sequences are MNHNS and SASEGT. Trimming removed 7 bases at V and 2 bases at J, with 5 bases between. The DNA of the CDR3 is TGTGCCAGCACAGTGCAAGAGACCCAGTACTTC. This sequence encodes CASTVQETQYF.

This clone was counted once. The chain employs TRBV7-2 and TRBJ1-5; D may be TRBD1 (5 bases). The V end was cut by 6 bases, the J end by 3 bases, with 15 bases between. Germline CDR1 reads SGHTA; CDR2 reads FQGNSA. CDR3 length: 15 amino acids. CDR3 region: CASSPGRTPNQPQHF. For the CDR3, the DNA is TGTGCCAGCAGTCCCGGCAGGACACCCAATCAGCCCCAGCATTTT.

This rearrangement joins TRBV29-1 to TRBJ1-1; D remains unclear. V dropped 7 bases and J dropped 4 bases, with 10 bases sitting between them. The CDR3 is 11 residues long. Germline V gene sequence: CDR1 SQVTM, CDR2 ANQGSEA. This CDR3 reads CSALSPTEAFF. In DNA form, the CDR3 reads TGCAGCGCCCTGTCCCCCACTGAAGCTTTCTTT.

V gene TRBV6-5 combines with J gene TRBJ2-7; 8 bases are a match to TRBD1. The CDR3 covers 15 residues. CDR1 is MNHEY and CDR2 is SVGAGI in the germline V gene. V shed 3 bases and J 3 bases; nucleotides not matched to a gene: 7. CDR3 sequence: CASSYVGTGNYEQYF. The DNA for the CDR3 is TGTGCCAGCAGTTATGTCGGGACAGGTAACTACGAGCAGTACTTC.

The CDR3 loop is CASSPVIGIQPQHF. The CDR3 DNA reads TGTGCCAGCAGCCCCGTAATAGGGATTCAGCCCCAGCATTTT. The V gene is TRBV6-5, the J gene TRBJ1-5; D uncertain. CDR1 and CDR2 (germline): MNHEY, SVGAGI. V lost 6 bases and J lost 6, with 15 bases in between. The CDR3 sequence is 14 residues long.

This chain connects TRBV7-8 to TRBJ1-2; D is undetermined. The CDR3 has 14 amino acids. Trimming removed 3 bases from V and 0 bases from J, with 8 bases in between. Germline values: CDR1 SGHVS, CDR2 FQNEAQ. The CDR3 region has the DNA TGTGCCAGCAGCTTTTCCTTGACTAACTATGGCTACACCTTC. Its translation: CASSFSLTNYGYTF.

This chain uses TRBV11-2 with TRBJ1-1, with TRBD1 matching 9 bases. Germline V lookup: CDR1 SGHAT, CDR2 FQNNGV. The junction had 3 bases not matched to a gene; V was cut back by 1 base and J by 3 bases. The CDR3 has 15 residues. CDR3 sequence: CASSLATGGHTEAFF. CDR3 nucleotides: TGTGCCAGCAGCTTAGCGACAGGGGGGCACACTGAAGCTTTCTTT.

V and J are TRBV10-3 and TRBJ2-7, with TRBD1 matching 9 bases. Unmatched junction bases numbered 9, after V lost 2 bases and J lost 1 base. The CDR3 spans 17 residues. The V gene's germline CDR1 is ENHRY and CDR2 SYGVKD. The CDR3 bases are TGTGCCATCAGTGAGAACAGGGGGCTAGGTAGGTCCTACGAGCAGTACTTC. This translates into CAISENRGLGRSYEQYF.

The chain combines TRBV10-3 with TRBJ2-2, with TRBD1 matching over 11 bases. The CDR3 covers 16 residues. CDR1 and CDR2 (germline): ENHRY, SYGVKD. With V trimmed by 4 bases and J by 4 bases, 5 bases remained unmatched. CDR3 sequence (DNA): TGTGCCATCAGTGCCGGACAGGGGGCGGGCACCGGGGAGCTGTTTTTT. Protein sequence: CAISAGQGAGTGELFF.

The chain carries TRBV11-2 and TRBJ2-3, with D possibly called TRBD1 or TRBD2 (5 bases each). V was clipped by 0 bases and J by 5 bases, with 15 bases between them. The CDR3 contains 16 residues. Germline V gene sequence: CDR1 SGHAT, CDR2 FQNNGV. CDR3 sequence: CASSLDGDPLGDTQYF. In nucleotides, the CDR3 is TGTGCCAGCAGCTTAGATGGGGACCCCTTGGGAGATACGCAGTATTTT.

The chain carries TRBV7-6 and TRBJ1-3, with D perhaps matching TRBD1 (6 bases). CDR1 and CDR2 (germline): SGHVS, FNYEAQ. The CDR3 has 18 amino acids. V lost 5 bases, J lost 0 bases, and 20 bases lay in between. This chain's CDR3 is CASSPHPGQPNSGNTIYF. As DNA, the CDR3 is TGTGCCAGCAGCCCCCACCCCGGACAGCCGAACTCTGGAAACACCATATATTTT.

This clone showed up just once. This chain links TRBV27 with TRBJ2-3; TRBD2 aligns across 8 bases. The CDR3 has 16 amino acids. V trimming: 2 bases; J trimming: 2 bases; junction bases outside the gene matches: 6. Germline V gene data show CDR1 as MNHEY and CDR2 as SMNVEV (reference sequence). The CDR3 spells CASSLRGGGPTDTQYF. The DNA for the CDR3 is TGTGCCAGCAGTTTACGTGGCGGGGGGCCCACAGATACGCAGTATTTT.

This clone was seen once. V and J are TRBV19 and TRBJ2-1; D ambiguous. The ends were cut back, 3 bases at V and 0 bases at J, with 9 bases in the middle. CDR1 LNHDA and CDR2 SQIVND come from the germline V gene (reference sequence). The CDR3 consists of 15 residues. This CDR3 reads CASSIFQSSYNEQFF. CDR3 DNA sequence: TGTGCCAGTAGTATTTTTCAGAGCTCCTACAATGAGCAGTTCTTC.

The chain links TRBV9 to TRBJ2-1; 11 positions agree with TRBD1. CDR1 and CDR2 from the germline V gene are SGDLS and YYNGEE. The CDR3 contains 16 residues. V lost 3 bases and J lost 0; bases outside the gene matches: 2. CDR3 region: CASSAGTGGSYNEQFF. The DNA of the CDR3 is TGTGCCAGCAGCGCCGGGACAGGGGGCTCCTACAATGAGCAGTTCTTC. Full variable domain (missing parts from reference TRBV9 and TRBJ2-1): DSGVTQTPKHLITATGQRVTLRCSPRSGDLSVYWYQQSLDQGLQFLIQYYNGEERAKGNILERFSAQQFPDLHSELNLSSLELGDSALYFCASSAGTGGSYNEQFFGPGTRLTVL.

The V gene is TRBV28, the J gene TRBJ2-3, with D maybe TRBD2 (6 bases). CDR3 length: 15 residues. Trimming took 0 bases from V and 0 from J, leaving 7 bases between them. From germline, CDR1 is MDHEN and CDR2 SYDVKM. The CDR3 DNA reads as TGTGCCAGCAGTTTATGGGGAGGAAGCACAGATACGCAGTATTTT. Its translation is CASSLWGGSTDTQYF.

The chain couples TRBV7-2 to TRBJ2-3, with TRBD1 matching 8 bases. The germline CDR1 and CDR2 sequences are SGHTA and FQGNSA. This CDR3 has 12 amino acids. Trimming cost V 7 bases and J 11 bases; bases outside gene matches: 8. CDR3 sequence: CASTRQGRQQYF. DNA for the CDR3: TGTGCCAGCACGCGACAGGGGAGGCAGCAGTATTTT.

This chain links TRBV5-1 with TRBJ2-3, with 8 nucleotides matching TRBD1. V gave up 0 bases and J gave up 1 base; unmatched junction bases: 1. Germline CDR1 and CDR2: SGHRS and YFSETQ. The CDR3 covers 15 residues. The CDR3 protein is CASSLGGQGTDTQYF. DNA of the CDR3: TGCGCCAGCAGCTTGGGGGGACAGGGCACAGATACGCAGTATTTT.

On this clone: Sequence at one end of the junction differs from germline and may be a read error. The CDR3 DNA reads as TGTGCCAGCAGTTTCCAGGGGGCGAACGCTGAAGCTTTCTTT. Translation gives CASSFQGANAEAFF. The chain employs TRBV27 and TRBJ1-1; 8 bases map to TRBD1. This CDR3 spans 14 amino acids. Germline loops: CDR1 MNHEY, CDR2 SMNVEV (reference sequence).

The genes are TRBV18 and TRBJ1-1, with D tentatively TRBD1 (6 bases). The CDR3 contains 12 residues. V was pared by 5 bases and J by 10 bases, with 14 bases between. Germline V lookup: CDR1 KGHSH, CDR2 LQKENI. The DNA for the CDR3 is TGTGCCAGCTCAACGGGACAATCGATAGCTTTCTTT. The encoded protein is CASSTGQSIAFF.

This clone has just one count. The chain joins TRBV10-3 to TRBJ1-1; the D gene is possibly TRBD1 (5 bases). The germline gives CDR1 ENHRY, CDR2 SYGVKD. Trimming stripped 4 bases from V and 4 bases from J, with 7 bases between. This CDR3 comprises 12 residues. CDR3 bases: TGTGCCATCAGTGGGGACGGCACTGAAGCTTTCTTT. This encodes CAISGDGTEAFF.

V usage is TRBV19 and J usage is TRBJ1-5, with 7 bases aligning to TRBD1. The germline CDR1 and CDR2 sequences are LNHDA and SQIVND (reference sequence). CDR3 length equals 16 residues. J lost 3 bases, V lost 3 bases, and 8 bases had no gene match. The CDR3 nucleotides read TGTGCCAGTAGTATGGTGAAACAGGGGAACAATCAGCCCCAGCATTTT. Translated: CASSMVKQGNNQPQHF. Full variable domain (outside the CDR3, taken from reference TRBV19 and TRBJ1-5): DGGITQSPKYLFRKEGQNVTLSCEQNLNHDAMYWYRQDPGQGLRLIYYSQIVNDFQKGDIAEGYSVSREKKESFPLTVTSAQKNPTAFYLCASSMVKQGNNQPQHFGDGTRLSIL.

This clone was detected only a few times. The rearrangement joins TRBV18 to TRBJ1-4; 11 nucleotides agree with TRBD1. From germline, CDR1 is KGHSH and CDR2 LQKENI. V gave up 2 bases and J gave up 8 bases; unmatched junction bases: 13. CDR3 size: 18 residues. The CDR3 region has the DNA TGTGCCAGCTCACCAAACGAGGAGGACAGGGGGCTGGGGGAAAAACTGTTTTTT. Translation gives CASSPNEEDRGLGEKLFF.

The chain employs TRBV6-5 and TRBJ1-1; D might be TRBD1 (5 bases). The CDR3 runs 15 residues. The V end was cut by 5 bases, the J end by 1 base, with 14 bases between. Germline CDR1 MNHEY, CDR2 SVGAGI. The chain's CDR3 is CASSGAGGWNTEAFF. CDR3 nucleotide sequence: TGTGCCAGCAGTGGGGCGGGCGGGTGGAACACTGAAGCTTTCTTT.